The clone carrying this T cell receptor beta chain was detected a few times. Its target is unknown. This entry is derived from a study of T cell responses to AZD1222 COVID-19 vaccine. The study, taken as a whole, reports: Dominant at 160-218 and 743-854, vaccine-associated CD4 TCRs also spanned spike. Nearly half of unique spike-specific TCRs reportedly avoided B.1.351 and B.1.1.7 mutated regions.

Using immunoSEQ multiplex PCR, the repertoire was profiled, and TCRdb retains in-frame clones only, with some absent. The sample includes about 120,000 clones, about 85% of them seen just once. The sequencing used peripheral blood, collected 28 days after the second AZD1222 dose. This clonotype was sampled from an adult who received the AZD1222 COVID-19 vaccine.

CDR3 residues: CASSTHNSEQFF. The CDR3 nucleotides are TGTGCCAGTAGTACCCACAACAGTGAGCAGTTCTTC. The genes are TRBV19 and TRBJ2-1; D unresolved. The CDR3 sequence is 12 residues long. V dropped 4 bases and J dropped 9 bases, with 10 bases sitting between them. The V gene's germline CDR1 is LNHDA and CDR2 SQIVND (reference sequence).